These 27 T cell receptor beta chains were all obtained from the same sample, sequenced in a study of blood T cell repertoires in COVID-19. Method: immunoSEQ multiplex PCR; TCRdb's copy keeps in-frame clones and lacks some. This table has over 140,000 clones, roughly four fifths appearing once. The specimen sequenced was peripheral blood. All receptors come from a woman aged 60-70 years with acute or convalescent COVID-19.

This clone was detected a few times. The CDR3 reads CASSSGLAGQETQYF. CDR3 in DNA: TGTGCCAGCAGCTCGGGACTAGCGGGACAAGAGACCCAGTACTTC. The chain is built from TRBV7-2 and TRBJ2-5, with 13 bases fitting TRBD2. The junction had 1 base not matched to a gene; V was cut back by 4 bases and J by 2 bases. Germline CDR1 and CDR2: SGHTA and FQGNSA. The CDR3 is made up of 15 amino acids. The full variable domain, its missing parts supplied by reference TRBV7-2 and TRBJ2-5, is GAGVSQSPSNKVTEKGKDVELRCDPISGHTALYWYRQSLGQGLEFLIYFQGNSAPDKSGLPSDRFSAERTGGSVSTLTIQRTQQEDSAVYLCASSSGLAGQETQYFGPGTRLLVL.

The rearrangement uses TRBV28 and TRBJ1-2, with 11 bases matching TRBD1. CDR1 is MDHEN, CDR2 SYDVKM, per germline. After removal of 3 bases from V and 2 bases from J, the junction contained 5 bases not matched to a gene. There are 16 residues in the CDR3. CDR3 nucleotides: TGTGCCAGCAGTTTGGGGGGACAGGGGGGGAACTATGGCTACACCTTC. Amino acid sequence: CASSLGGQGGNYGYTF.

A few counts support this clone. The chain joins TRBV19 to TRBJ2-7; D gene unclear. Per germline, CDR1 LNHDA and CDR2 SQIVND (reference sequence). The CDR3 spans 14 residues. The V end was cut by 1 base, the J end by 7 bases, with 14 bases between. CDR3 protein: CASSIGGAPREQYF. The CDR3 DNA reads TGTGCCAGTAGTATAGGTGGCGCCCCTAGAGAGCAGTACTTC.

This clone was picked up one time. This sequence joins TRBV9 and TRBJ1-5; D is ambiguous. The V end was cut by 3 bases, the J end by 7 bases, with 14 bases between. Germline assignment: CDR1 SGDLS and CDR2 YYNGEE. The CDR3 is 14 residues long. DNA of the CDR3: TGTGCCAGCAGCGCCTCTGAGAATCTCCAGCCCCAGCATTTT. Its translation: CASSASENLQPQHF.

CDR3 loop: CASSPAKTWRTEAFF. The CDR3 nucleotides read TGTGCCAGCAGTCCCGCGAAAACATGGCGGACTGAAGCTTTCTTT. The chain combines TRBV28 with TRBJ1-1; unclear D gene. Between the trimmed V and J ends, which lost 5 bases and 5 bases, there was a span of 18 bases. From germline, CDR1 is MDHEN and CDR2 SYDVKM. The CDR3 extends over 15 amino acids.

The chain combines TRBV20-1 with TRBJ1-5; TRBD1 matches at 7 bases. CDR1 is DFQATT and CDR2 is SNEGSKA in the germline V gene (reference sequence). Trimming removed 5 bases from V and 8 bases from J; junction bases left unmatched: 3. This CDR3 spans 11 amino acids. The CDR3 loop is CSAAQGKPQHF. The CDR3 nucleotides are TGCAGTGCTGCACAGGGGAAGCCCCAGCATTTT.

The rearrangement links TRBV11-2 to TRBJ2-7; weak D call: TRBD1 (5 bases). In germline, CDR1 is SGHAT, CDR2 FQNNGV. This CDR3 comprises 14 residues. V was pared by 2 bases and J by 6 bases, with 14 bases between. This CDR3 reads CASSLQGDPIEQYF. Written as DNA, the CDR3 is TGTGCCAGCAGCTTACAGGGTGACCCTATCGAGCAGTACTTC.

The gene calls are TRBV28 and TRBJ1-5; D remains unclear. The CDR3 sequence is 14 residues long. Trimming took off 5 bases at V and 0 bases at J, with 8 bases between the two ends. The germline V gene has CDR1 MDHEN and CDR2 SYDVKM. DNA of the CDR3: TGTGCCAGCAGTGACAACGTTAGCAATCAGCCCCAGCATTTT. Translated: CASSDNVSNQPQHF.

In DNA form, the CDR3 reads TGTGCCAGCAGCGCATCCTCAGGGTCGGATTCACCCCTCCACTTT. Translation: CASSASSGSDSPLHF. This chain joins TRBV5-4 and TRBJ1-6, with TRBD1 as a possible D gene (5 bases). The CDR3 length is 15 residues. Germline V gives CDR1 SGHNT, CDR2 YYREEE (reference sequence). The V and J ends lost 4 bases and 8 bases respectively, with 16 bases between them.

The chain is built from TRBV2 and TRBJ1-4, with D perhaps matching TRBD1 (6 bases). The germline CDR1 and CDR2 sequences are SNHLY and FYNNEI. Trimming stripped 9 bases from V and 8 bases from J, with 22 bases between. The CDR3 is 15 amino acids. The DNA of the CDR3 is TGTGCCAGGGGCCCTGTCGGGACACAAGAAGAAAAACTGTTTTTT. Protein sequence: CARGPVGTQEEKLFF.

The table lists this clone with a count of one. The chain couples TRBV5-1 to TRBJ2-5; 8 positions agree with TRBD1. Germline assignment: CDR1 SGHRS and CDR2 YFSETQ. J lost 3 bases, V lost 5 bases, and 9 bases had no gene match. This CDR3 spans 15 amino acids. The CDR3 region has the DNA TGCGCCAGCAGTTACCGACAGGGGCGGGAAGAGACCCAGTACTTC. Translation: CASSYRQGREETQYF.

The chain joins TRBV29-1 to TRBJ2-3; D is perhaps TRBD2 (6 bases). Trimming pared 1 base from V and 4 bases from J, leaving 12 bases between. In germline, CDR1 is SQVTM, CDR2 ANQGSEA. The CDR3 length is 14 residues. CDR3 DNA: TGCAGCGTTGAAGGGCTGCTAGCGTCAGATACGCAGTATTTT. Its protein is CSVEGLLASDTQYF.

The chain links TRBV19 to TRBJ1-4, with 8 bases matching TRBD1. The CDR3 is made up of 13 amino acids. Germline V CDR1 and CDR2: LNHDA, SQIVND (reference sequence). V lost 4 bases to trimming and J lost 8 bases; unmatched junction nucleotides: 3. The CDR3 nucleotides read TGTGCCAGTAGTAAGGACAGGGCCGAAAAACTGTTTTTT. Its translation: CASSKDRAEKLFF.

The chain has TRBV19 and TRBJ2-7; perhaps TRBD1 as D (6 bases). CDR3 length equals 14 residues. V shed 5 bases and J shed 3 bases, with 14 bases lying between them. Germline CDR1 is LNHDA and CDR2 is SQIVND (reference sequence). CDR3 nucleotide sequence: TGTGCCAGTAGTGACCGGGACAAGGTCTACGAGCAGTACTTC. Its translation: CASSDRDKVYEQYF.

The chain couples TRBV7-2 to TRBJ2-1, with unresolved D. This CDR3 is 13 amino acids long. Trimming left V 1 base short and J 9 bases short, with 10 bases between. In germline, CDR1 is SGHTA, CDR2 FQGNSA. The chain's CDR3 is CASSLVPAIEQFF. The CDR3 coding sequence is TGTGCCAGCAGCTTAGTGCCCGCTATTGAGCAGTTCTTC.

CDR3 bases: TGTGCCAGCAGCCAAGTAAACCGGGACACTGAAGCTTTCTTT. Protein: CASSQVNRDTEAFF. The rearrangement uses TRBV14 and TRBJ1-1; no clear D. Germline V CDR1 and CDR2: SGHDN, FVKESK. The CDR3 covers 14 residues. The V end lost 1 base, the J end lost 3 bases, and 9 bases lay between the germline ends.

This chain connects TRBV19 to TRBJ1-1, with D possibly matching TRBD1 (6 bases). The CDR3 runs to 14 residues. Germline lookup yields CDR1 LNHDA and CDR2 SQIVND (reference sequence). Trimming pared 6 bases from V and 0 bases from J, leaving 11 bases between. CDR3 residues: CASRETGVNTEAFF. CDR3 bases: TGTGCCAGTAGGGAGACAGGCGTGAACACTGAAGCTTTCTTT. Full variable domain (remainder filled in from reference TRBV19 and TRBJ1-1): DGGITQSPKYLFRKEGQNVTLSCEQNLNHDAMYWYRQDPGQGLRLIYYSQIVNDFQKGDIAEGYSVSREKKESFPLTVTSAQKNPTAFYLCASRETGVNTEAFFGQGTRLTVV.

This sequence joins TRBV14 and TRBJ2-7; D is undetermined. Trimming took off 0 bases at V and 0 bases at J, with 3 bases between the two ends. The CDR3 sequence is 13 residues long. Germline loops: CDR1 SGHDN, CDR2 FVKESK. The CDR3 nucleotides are TGTGCCAGCAGCCAAGATCTCTCCTACGAGCAGTACTTC. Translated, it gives CASSQDLSYEQYF. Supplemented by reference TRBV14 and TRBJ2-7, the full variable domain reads EAGVTQFPSHSVIEKGQTVTLRCDPISGHDNLYWYRRVMGKEIKFLLHFVKESKQDESGMPNNRFLAERTGGTYSTLKVQPAELEDSGVYFCASSQDLSYEQYFGPGTRLTVT.

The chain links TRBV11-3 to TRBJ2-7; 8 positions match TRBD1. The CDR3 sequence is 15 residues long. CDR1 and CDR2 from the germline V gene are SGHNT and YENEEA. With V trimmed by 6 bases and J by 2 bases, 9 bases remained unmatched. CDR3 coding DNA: TGTGCCAGCAGTACAGGGGGTATGTCCCCCTACGAGCAGTACTTC. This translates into CASSTGGMSPYEQYF.

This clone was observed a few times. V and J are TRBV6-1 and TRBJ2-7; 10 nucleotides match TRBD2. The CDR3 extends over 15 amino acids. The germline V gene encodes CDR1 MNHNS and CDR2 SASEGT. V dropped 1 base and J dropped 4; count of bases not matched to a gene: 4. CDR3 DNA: TGTGCCAGCAGTGAAGTTGGACTAGCGGCATACGAGCAGTACTTC. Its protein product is CASSEVGLAAYEQYF.

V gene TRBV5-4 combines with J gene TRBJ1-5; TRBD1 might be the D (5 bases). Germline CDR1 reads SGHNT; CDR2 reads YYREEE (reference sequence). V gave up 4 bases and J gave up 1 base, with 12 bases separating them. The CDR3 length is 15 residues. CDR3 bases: TGTGCCAGCAGCGCTGGAGGGGTAAGCAATCAGCCCCAGCATTTT. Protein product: CASSAGGVSNQPQHF.

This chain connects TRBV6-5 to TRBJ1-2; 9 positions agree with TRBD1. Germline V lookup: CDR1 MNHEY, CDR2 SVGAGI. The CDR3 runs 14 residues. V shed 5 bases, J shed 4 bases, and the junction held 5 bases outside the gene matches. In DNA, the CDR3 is TGTGCCAGCAGTCCCGGGACAGGGCCCTATGGCTACACCTTC. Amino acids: CASSPGTGPYGYTF.

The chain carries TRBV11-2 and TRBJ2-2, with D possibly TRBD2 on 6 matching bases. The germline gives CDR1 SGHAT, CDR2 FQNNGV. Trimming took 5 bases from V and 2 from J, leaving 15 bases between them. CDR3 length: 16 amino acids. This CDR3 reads CASSPPGLTNTGELFF. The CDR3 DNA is TGTGCCAGCAGCCCTCCGGGACTGACCAACACCGGGGAGCTGTTTTTT.

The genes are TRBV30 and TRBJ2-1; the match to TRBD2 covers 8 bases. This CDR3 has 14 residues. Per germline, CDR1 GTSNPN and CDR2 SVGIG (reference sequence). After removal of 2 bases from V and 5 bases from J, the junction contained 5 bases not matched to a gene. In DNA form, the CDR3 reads TGTGCCTGGAGTTTGGGGACTAGTAACAATGAGCAGTTCTTC. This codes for CAWSLGTSNNEQFF.

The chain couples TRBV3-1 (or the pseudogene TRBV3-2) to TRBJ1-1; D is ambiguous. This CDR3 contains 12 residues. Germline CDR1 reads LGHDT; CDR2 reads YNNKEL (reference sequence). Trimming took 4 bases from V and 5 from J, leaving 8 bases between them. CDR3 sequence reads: CASSLSRTEAFF. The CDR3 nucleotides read TGTGCCAGCAGCCTGTCGCGGACTGAAGCTTTCTTT.

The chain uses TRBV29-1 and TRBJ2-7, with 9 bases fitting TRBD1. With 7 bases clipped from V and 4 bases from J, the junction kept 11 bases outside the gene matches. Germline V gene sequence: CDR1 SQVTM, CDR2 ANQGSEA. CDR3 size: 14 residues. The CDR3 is CSGGEGQGGYEQYF. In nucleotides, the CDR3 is TGCAGCGGCGGGGAGGGACAGGGCGGGTACGAGCAGTACTTC.

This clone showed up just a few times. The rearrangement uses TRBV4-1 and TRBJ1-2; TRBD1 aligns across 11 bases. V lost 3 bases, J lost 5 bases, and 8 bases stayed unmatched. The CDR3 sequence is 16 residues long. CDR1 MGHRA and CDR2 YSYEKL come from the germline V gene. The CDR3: CASSHTPGQGEYGYTF. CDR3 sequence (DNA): TGCGCCAGCAGCCATACCCCGGGACAGGGGGAATATGGCTACACCTTC.